This T cell receptor beta chain was found in a study of patients and donors after allogeneic stem cell transplantation (dated by TCRdb to between 2020 and 2021). Library preparation used RT-PCR. This sample was sequenced with a NextSeq 550. The public reads were run again by TCRdb, first through fastp at Q25 and then through MiXCR, and only productive beta chains were kept. Entries are consolidated by CDR3 protein sequence, retaining the most common genes and DNA. Across this sample there are some 200,000 distinct CDR3 sequences, with less than 45% seen only once. The biggest ten clones account for about 35% of the sample. CDR3 length: 14 amino acids, cysteine to phenylalanine. Only the CDR3 portion is preserved as DNA: 42 bases, with reading frame beginning at the first base. V drops 6 bases and J drops 4 bases, leaving 13 bases in between. With regard to this clonotype: What antigen it recognizes has not been identified. No per-base quality is available; no much larger clone lies one base away.

This sequence was found in a human donor who was either an allogeneic HSCT recipient or a stem cell or donor lymphocyte infusion donor (not recorded which). It is not recorded whose cells these are; they may come from a transplant donor. Sequences were obtained from blood, either unsorted or a sorted T cell fraction (not recorded which). The chain employs TRBV12-3 or TRBV12-4 and TRBJ1-3; TRBD1 could be the D gene, as 6 bases match. This receptor carries the CDR3 CASSLQGWGNTIYF. The DNA sequence is TGTGCCAGCAGCCTACAGGGCTGGGGAAACACCATATATTTT.